The present T cell receptor (beta chain) was sequenced within a study of PD-1 blockade in classical Hodgkin lymphoma. The study's findings and limits: When nivolumab was started under 1 year after ASCT, patients were excluded.

The CDR3 has 15 amino acids. Germline values: CDR1 MNHNY, CDR2 SVGAGI (reference sequence). The trim removed 7 bases at V and 2 bases at J, leaving 7 bases unmatched. The time point: cycle 4 day 1 (C4D1), after 6 weeks of nivolumab. All patients relapsed after autologous stem cell transplantation, and brentuximab vedotin exposure varied. Generated by immunoSEQ multiplex PCR, the TCRdb table keeps only in-frame clones and is missing some. Of over 20,000 clones listed, more than 80% are singletons. Concerning this clone itself: The antigen is not known.

The sample was peripheral blood mononuclear cells (PBMCs), taken before the fourth cycle of nivolumab. This rearrangement joins TRBV6-6 to TRBJ2-1; 8 bases are shared with TRBD2. This clonotype originated in a human donor with classical Hodgkin lymphoma. CDR3 in amino acids: CASTMTSVAYNEQFF. For the CDR3, the DNA is TGTGCCAGCACGATGACTAGCGTTGCCTACAATGAGCAGTTCTTC.